These 21 T cell receptor beta chains originate from one sample sequenced in a study of cytomegalovirus exposure and HLA in healthy donors. A multiplex PCR was run with 60 Vbeta primers and 13 Jbeta primers. Sequencing used immunoSEQ multiplex PCR; TCRdb keeps in-frame clones, though not all of them. Of around 67,000 clones in the sample, less than 70% were seen once. Sequenced input: PBMCs. The receptors were gathered from a woman between 45 and 65 years old in good health and CMV-seronegative.

This rearrangement joins TRBV2 to TRBJ1-1; TRBD1 agrees at 7 bases. Looked up from germline, CDR1 is SNHLY and CDR2 is FYNNEI. The CDR3 runs 13 residues. With V trimmed by 7 bases and J by 5 bases, 7 bases remained unmatched. The CDR3 DNA reads as TGTGCCAGCACAGGGACAGCGCTAACTGAAGCTTTCTTT. It is translated as CASTGTALTEAFF.

This clone was seen repeatedly, ten times or more. This sequence joins TRBV4-3 and TRBJ2-7, with 9 bases aligning to TRBD2. This CDR3 has 16 residues. Per germline, CDR1 LGHNA and CDR2 YSLEER. Trimming cost V 1 base and J 2 bases; bases outside gene matches: 6. The CDR3, as DNA: TGCGCCAGCAGCCAAGGTACTAGCGGGCTTCCCTACGAGCAGTACTTC. Protein product: CASSQGTSGLPYEQYF.

This clone was recorded once. The chain combines TRBV9 with TRBJ2-1; 7 nucleotides match TRBD2. Germline CDR1 reads SGDLS; CDR2 reads YYNGEE. V was pared by 7 bases and J by 1 base, with 8 bases of the junction left unmatched. The CDR3 extends over 15 amino acids. CDR3 protein: CASGGGRDSYNEQFF. CDR3 coding DNA: TGTGCCAGCGGGGGAGGGAGGGATTCCTACAATGAGCAGTTCTTC.

This chain connects TRBV27 to TRBJ2-1; D perhaps matches TRBD2 (6 bases). The V and J ends lost 0 bases and 10 bases respectively, with 22 bases between them. The CDR3 consists of 17 residues. Germline CDR1 MNHEY, CDR2 SMNVEV (reference sequence). CDR3 amino acids: CASSLSSREPPFEEQFF. The CDR3 bases are TGTGCCAGCAGTTTATCGAGTCGGGAGCCCCCTTTTGAAGAGCAGTTCTTC.

This chain links TRBV29-1 with TRBJ2-7, with 10 bases that match TRBD2. Per the germline V gene, CDR1 is SQVTM and CDR2 is ANQGSEA. The trim removed 4 bases at V and 1 base at J, leaving 7 bases unmatched. This CDR3 is 15 amino acids long. This CDR3 reads CSVGPQLAGSYEQYF. The CDR3 nucleotides read TGCAGCGTTGGCCCCCAACTAGCGGGATCCTACGAGCAGTACTTC.

The J gene is TRBJ2-1, the V gene TRBV28; D possibly corresponds to TRBD2 (7 bases). Trimming left V 3 bases short and J 7 bases short, with 16 bases between. This CDR3 region has 15 residues. Germline assignment: CDR1 MDHEN and CDR2 SYDVKM. In DNA, the CDR3 is TGTGCCAGCAGTTTGGGGGGGCTCCATTGGAATGAGCAGTTCTTC. Translating gives CASSLGGLHWNEQFF. Full variable domain (rest looked up from reference TRBV28 and TRBJ2-1): DVKVTQSSRYLVKRTGEKVFLECVQDMDHENMFWYRQDPGLGLRLIYFSYDVKMKEKGDIPEGYSVSREKKERFSLILESASTNQTSMYLCASSLGGLHWNEQFFGPGTRLTVL.

The V and J genes are TRBV7-2 and TRBJ1-5; no reliable D call. Trimming cost V 2 bases and J 4 bases, with 9 bases left between them. The CDR3 sequence is 14 residues long. Looked up from germline, CDR1 is SGHTA and CDR2 is FQGNSA. The CDR3 sequence is CASSLSTANQPQHF. For the CDR3, the DNA is TGTGCCAGCAGCTTATCCACAGCTAATCAGCCCCAGCATTTT.

The rearrangement uses TRBV7-2 and TRBJ2-1, with TRBD2 identical over 14 bases. V lost 2 bases and J lost 8; bases outside the gene matches: 5. Germline loops: CDR1 SGHTA, CDR2 FQGNSA. The CDR3 loop spans 16 amino acids. CDR3 coding DNA: TGTGCCAGCAGCTTAAGACTAGCGGGAGGGTCGGATGAGCAGTTCTTC. Its protein product is CASSLRLAGGSDEQFF.

The V gene is TRBV10-2, the J gene TRBJ2-5, with D unresolved. CDR1 and CDR2 (germline): WSHSY, SAAADI. The CDR3 has 12 amino acids. V lost 2 bases and J 7 bases, leaving 8 bases between the germline ends. The CDR3: CASSETRGTQYF. CDR3 nucleotides: TGCGCCAGCAGTGAGACCAGAGGGACCCAGTACTTC.

The chain is built from TRBV18 and TRBJ2-3, with TRBD2 matching 7 bases. The trim removed 8 bases at V and 5 bases at J, leaving 10 bases unmatched. CDR1 is KGHSH, CDR2 LQKENI, per germline. This CDR3 comprises 14 residues. CDR3 DNA sequence: TGTGCCAGCGCAACCGCGGGAGCGGAAGATACGCAGTATTTT. This sequence encodes CASATAGAEDTQYF.

This chain connects TRBV28 to TRBJ2-2; 13 bases are a match to TRBD2. Per the germline V gene, CDR1 is MDHEN and CDR2 is SYDVKM. V was clipped by 6 bases and J by 6 bases; unmatched bases: 10. The CDR3 consists of 17 residues. This CDR3 is CASRVSLAGGRAGELFF. CDR3 in DNA: TGTGCCAGCAGAGTTTCACTAGCGGGAGGGAGGGCCGGGGAGCTGTTTTTT.

Comments on this clone: A far larger clone is only one base removed, so a read error is likely. The genes are TRBV5-1 and TRBJ2-7; 10 bases line up with TRBD1. Per the germline V gene, CDR1 is SGHRS and CDR2 is YFSETQ. Trimming took 4 bases from V and 0 from J; bases not matched to a gene: 7. The CDR3 has 16 residues. Written as DNA, the CDR3 is TGCGCCAGCAGCGCTTCGGGACAGGGGCACTCCTACGAGCAGTACTTC. It is translated as CASSASGQGHSYEQYF.

This chain connects TRBV5-6 to TRBJ1-2; weak D call: TRBD1 (5 bases). The CDR3 is 12 amino acids. Germline lookup yields CDR1 SGHDT and CDR2 YYEEEE. Trimming shortened V by 0 bases and J by 7 bases, and 7 bases separated the two germline ends. Here the CDR3 reads CASSLDRLGYTF. As DNA, the CDR3 is TGTGCCAGCAGCTTGGACAGGCTTGGCTACACCTTC.

V and J are TRBV7-2 and TRBJ1-2; 9 nucleotides align to TRBD1. The CDR3 is 13 amino acids. With V trimmed by 6 bases and J by 8 bases, 7 bases remained unmatched. The germline V gene encodes CDR1 SGHTA and CDR2 FQGNSA. CDR3 in amino acids: CASRGTGGGGYTF. Here the CDR3 DNA reads TGTGCCAGCAGAGGAACAGGGGGCGGGGGCTACACCTTC.

This clone was observed a single time. This chain links TRBV28 with TRBJ2-2; 10 nucleotides line up with TRBD1. Unmatched junction bases numbered 6, after V lost 10 bases and J lost 4 bases. CDR1 and CDR2 (germline): MDHEN, SYDVKM. The CDR3 is 14 residues long. This CDR3 reads CATHRTGGTGELFF. The DNA of the CDR3 is TGTGCCACCCATCGGACAGGGGGCACCGGGGAGCTGTTTTTT.

The chain recombines TRBV6-6 with TRBJ2-1; TRBD1 matches at 9 bases. CDR1 and CDR2 (germline): MNHNY, SVGAGI (reference sequence). V dropped 2 bases and J dropped 7; count of bases not matched to a gene: 9. The CDR3 has 16 residues. The CDR3 is CASSYTQGARWNEQFF. Here the CDR3 DNA reads TGTGCCAGCAGTTACACACAGGGGGCTAGGTGGAATGAGCAGTTCTTC.

This chain connects TRBV15 to TRBJ2-7, with 9 nucleotides matching TRBD2. Germline V gene sequence: CDR1 LNHNV, CDR2 YYDKDF (reference sequence). The V gene end was trimmed by 3 bases and the J gene end by 7 bases; junction bases not matched to a gene: 4. The CDR3 has 13 amino acids. CDR3 amino acids: CATSRGLAREQYF. The DNA for the CDR3 is TGTGCCACCAGCAGGGGACTAGCAAGGGAGCAGTACTTC.

J is TRBJ1-2 and V is TRBV28, with D uncertain. The V end was cut by 3 bases, the J end by 4 bases, with 21 bases between. The CDR3 runs 17 residues. CDR1 is MDHEN and CDR2 is SYDVKM in the germline V gene. The CDR3 region has the DNA TGTGCCAGCAGTTTCGTCGGCGTCGACACCGATATCTATGGCTACACCTTC. Residues: CASSFVGVDTDIYGYTF.

This chain connects TRBV5-1 to TRBJ1-1; 7 bases line up with TRBD1. The CDR3 is 14 residues long. After removal of 7 bases from V and 4 bases from J, the junction contained 10 bases not matched to a gene. Germline CDR1 is SGHRS and CDR2 is YFSETQ. The CDR3 nucleotides read TGCGCCAGCTCCTTCGGACAGGAGGGCACTGAAGCTTTCTTT. It encodes CASSFGQEGTEAFF.

The V and J genes are TRBV2 and TRBJ1-4, with TRBD1 as a possible D gene (5 bases). The CDR3 runs to 14 residues. CDR1 and CDR2 from the germline V gene are SNHLY and FYNNEI. The V end lost 5 bases, the J end lost 4 bases, and 11 bases lay between the germline ends. The CDR3 is CASSLDKINEKLFF. For the CDR3, the DNA is TGTGCCAGCAGTCTGGACAAGATTAATGAAAAACTGTTTTTT.

The rearrangement joins TRBV4-2 to TRBJ2-6; the D gene is possibly TRBD2 (6 bases). The CDR3 runs to 16 residues. Germline-derived CDR1 and CDR2 are LGHNA and YNFKEQ. V gave up 0 bases and J gave up 3 bases, with 9 bases separating them. The CDR3 reads CASSQDFGGGANVLTF. The CDR3 coding sequence is TGTGCCAGCAGCCAAGATTTCGGGGGTGGGGCCAACGTCCTGACTTTC.